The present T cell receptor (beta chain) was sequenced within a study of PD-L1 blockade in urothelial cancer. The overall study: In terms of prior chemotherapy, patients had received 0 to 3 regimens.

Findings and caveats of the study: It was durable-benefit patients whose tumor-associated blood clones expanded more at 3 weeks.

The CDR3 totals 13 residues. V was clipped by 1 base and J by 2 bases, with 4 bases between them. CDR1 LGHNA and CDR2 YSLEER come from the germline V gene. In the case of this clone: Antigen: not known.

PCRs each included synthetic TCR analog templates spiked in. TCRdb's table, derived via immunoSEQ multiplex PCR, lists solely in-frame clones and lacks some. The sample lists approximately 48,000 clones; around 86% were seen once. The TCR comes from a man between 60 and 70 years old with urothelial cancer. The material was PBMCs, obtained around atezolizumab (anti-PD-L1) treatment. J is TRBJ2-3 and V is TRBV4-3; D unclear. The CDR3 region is CASSQVITDTQYF. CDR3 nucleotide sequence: TGCGCCAGCAGCCAAGTAATCACAGATACGCAGTATTTT.